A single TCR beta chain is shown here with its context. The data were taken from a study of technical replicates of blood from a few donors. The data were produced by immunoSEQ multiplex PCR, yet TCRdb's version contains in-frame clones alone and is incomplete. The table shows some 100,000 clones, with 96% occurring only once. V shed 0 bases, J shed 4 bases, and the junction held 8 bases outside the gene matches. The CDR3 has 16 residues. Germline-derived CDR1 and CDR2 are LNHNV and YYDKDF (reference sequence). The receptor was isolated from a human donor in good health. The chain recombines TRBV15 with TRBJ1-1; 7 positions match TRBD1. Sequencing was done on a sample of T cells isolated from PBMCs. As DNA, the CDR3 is TGTGCCACCAGCAGAGATCGGTCAGGGGGGTCCACTGAAGCTTTCTTT. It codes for CATSRDRSGGSTEAFF. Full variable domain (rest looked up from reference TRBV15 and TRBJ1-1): DAMVIQNPRYQVTQFGKPVTLSCSQTLNHNVMYWYQQKSSQAPKLLFHYYDKDFNNEADTPDNFQSRRPNTSFCFLDIRSPGLGDTAMYLCATSRDRSGGSTEAFFGQGTRLTVV.